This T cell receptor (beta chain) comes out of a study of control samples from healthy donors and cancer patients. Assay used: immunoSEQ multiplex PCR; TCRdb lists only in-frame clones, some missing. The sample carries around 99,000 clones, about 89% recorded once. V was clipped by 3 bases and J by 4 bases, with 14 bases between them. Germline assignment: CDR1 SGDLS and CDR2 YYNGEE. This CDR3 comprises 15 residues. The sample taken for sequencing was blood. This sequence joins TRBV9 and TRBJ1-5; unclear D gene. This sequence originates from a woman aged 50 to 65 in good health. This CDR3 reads CASSALKGGNQPQHF. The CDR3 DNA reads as TGTGCCAGCAGCGCCCTTAAGGGCGGGAATCAGCCCCAGCATTTT.